This TCR beta chain emerged from a study of blood T cells in healthy people across ages. Sample-barcoded 5' priming and a J-beta primer mix drove a second PCR of 7 to 11 cycles. TCRdb redid the calling of the 5' RACE reads with MiXCR, one entry per CDR3 protein. The sample contains around 970,000 distinct CDR3 sequences, just over 50% of which appear only once. Trimming shortened V by 1 base and J by 8 bases, and 11 bases separated the two germline ends. The CDR3 consists of 13 residues. Germline values: CDR1 SEHNR, CDR2 FQNEAQ (reference sequence). The sample was blood. The chain joins TRBV7-9 to TRBJ1-2; D remains ambiguous. This sequence originates from a woman in her fifties or sixties in good health. CDR3 loop: CASSLVVSGGYTF. In nucleotides, the CDR3 is TGTGCCAGCAGCTTAGTCGTCAGCGGGGGCTACACCTTC.